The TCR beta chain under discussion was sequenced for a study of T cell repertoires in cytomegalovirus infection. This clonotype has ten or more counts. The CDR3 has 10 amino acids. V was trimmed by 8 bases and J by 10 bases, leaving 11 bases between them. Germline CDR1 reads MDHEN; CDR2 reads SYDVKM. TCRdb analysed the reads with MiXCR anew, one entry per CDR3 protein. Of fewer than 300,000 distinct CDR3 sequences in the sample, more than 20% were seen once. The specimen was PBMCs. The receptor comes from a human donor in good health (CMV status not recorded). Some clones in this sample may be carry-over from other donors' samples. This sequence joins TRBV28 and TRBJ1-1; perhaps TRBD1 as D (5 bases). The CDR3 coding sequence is TGTGCCAGCCGCCGGGGCATAGCTTTCTTT. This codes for CASRRGIAFF.